This T cell receptor beta chain was profiled in a study of OX40 agonist ivuxolimab in advanced cancers. Study-wide context: Ivuxolimab, which targeted the costimulatory receptor OX40 (CD134), was an agonistic, fully human IgG2 monoclonal antibody. The monotherapy dose-escalation portion (N ≈ 52 patients) of the phase I ivuxolimab trial is reported in the paper. The purpose of peripheral TCRbeta sequencing was to test whether ivuxolimab changed TCR sequence diversity and led to clonal T-cell expansion. Intravenous ivuxolimab was administered to patients every 2 weeks at six dose levels: 0.01, 0.1, 0.3, 1.5, 3 and 10 mg/kg. In the dose-escalation cohort, roughly four fifths of patients were male, and the mean age was approximately 55 years, with a range of roughly 20 to 80. Prior anti-PD-1, anti-PD-L1 or anti-CTLA-4 therapy was permitted, and 40% to 50% of dose-escalation patients had received checkpoint inhibitors. Of the roughly 54 patients in dose escalation, about 19 had hepatocellular carcinoma, roughly 15 had melanoma, 9 had renal cell carcinoma and 9 had head and neck cancer. Partial responses occurred in three dose-escalation patients: two with cutaneous melanoma and one with hepatocellular carcinoma. Overall study results and their limits: At doses of 0.1 to 3.0 mg/kg, clonal expansion of both CD4+ and CD8+ T cells in blood was seen between baseline and week 6. After ivuxolimab, expanded clones were on average more numerous among CD8+ T cells than among CD4+ T cells. The antigen specificity of the clonally expanded peripheral T cells was not determined. Low levels of normalized T-cell clonal expansion were also seen in some patients who did not respond. In partial responders in the 0.1-3.0 mg/kg groups, normalized peripheral clonal expansion was found to be among the lowest, especially among CD8+ T cells.

With regard to this clone: The specificity of this receptor is unknown. Per-base quality was not reported, and no clone a single base away is much larger than it.

To sequence the TCRbeta CDR3 region, genomic DNA was isolated from the sorted cells. The immunoSEQ Assay was used to sequence the TCRbeta CDR3 regions. Imported from immuneACCESS, the table was reduced by TCRdb to in-frame sequences with V and J called. These copies leave out some clones; in studies compared against another copy, an unresolved V gene accounts for under half, and the cause of the remainder is not known. In all, the sample holds tens of thousands of clones, and about four fifths of those were seen once. The ten largest clones represent about a fifth of the sample. The trial excluded patients who had a history of autoimmune disease or who were on systemic immunosuppression. Peripheral blood for TCR sequencing was collected from all dose cohorts at baseline, on cycle 4 day 1, and on cycle 7 day 1. The samples were taken from a phase I, first-in-human, multicenter, open-label dose-escalation trial of ivuxolimab. The trial enrolled adults with locally advanced or metastatic head and neck squamous cell, hepatocellular, melanoma or renal cell carcinoma. Before TCR sequencing, CD4+ T cells and CD8+ T cells were sorted from peripheral blood as separate populations.

The clonotype originates from an adult with an advanced solid tumor such as melanoma, head and neck, liver or kidney cancer. This specimen was CD4+ or CD8+ T cells sorted from blood, taken in a trial of the OX40 agonist ivuxolimab.

The CDR3 amino acid sequence is: CASSALNRGLNEQFF. The DNA is TGTGCCAGTAGTGCTCTAAACAGGGGGCTCAATGAGCAGTTCTTC. This chain joins TRBV19 to TRBJ2-1; 9 middle bases align to TRBD1. The CDR3 runs 15 amino acids, cysteine and phenylalanine included. The read is trimmed to its CDR3 DNA, 45 bases read in frame from base 1. For this chain, trimming is 5 bases at the V end and 6 bases at the J end, and the number of junction bases without a gene match is 8. The germline V gene (reference sequence) supplies CDR1 LNHDA and CDR2 SQIVND. Here the CDR3 is joined to the reference TRBV19 and TRBJ2-1 genes, and the full variable domain is: DGGITQSPKYLFRKEGQNVTLSCEQNLNHDAMYWYRQDPGQGLRLIYYSQIVNDFQKGDIAEGYSVSREKKESFPLTVTSAQKNPTAFYLCASSALNRGLNEQFFGPGTRLTVL.